The 7 T cell receptor beta chains below come from one sample, sequenced in a study of cytomegalovirus exposure and HLA in healthy donors. PCR amplification relied on 60 Vbeta primers (plus 13 Jbeta primers). Using immunoSEQ multiplex PCR, the repertoire was profiled, and TCRdb retains in-frame clones only, with some absent. The data hold more than 50,000 clones, with more than 65% observed a single time. The specimen sequenced was PBMCs. The source is a man aged 35 to 55 in good health and CMV-seropositive.

The V call is TRBV5-6, the J call TRBJ1-3, with D hard to call. The germline gives CDR1 SGHDT, CDR2 YYEEEE. This CDR3 contains 14 residues. V lost 2 bases, J lost 0 bases, and 6 bases lay in between. For the CDR3, the DNA is TGTGCCAGCAGCTTTTCTTACTCTGGAAACACCATATATTTT. It codes for CASSFSYSGNTIYF.

The rearrangement uses TRBV29-1 and TRBJ1-5; maybe TRBD1 (5 bases). Germline V gene sequence: CDR1 SQVTM, CDR2 ANQGSEA. V dropped 7 bases and J dropped 1 base, with 14 bases sitting between them. The CDR3 length is 14 residues. DNA for the CDR3: TGCAGCGCCAGGGAATCTGGGAGCAATCAGCCCCAGCATTTT. Protein product: CSARESGSNQPQHF.

The CDR3 protein is CASSRQTQGVETQYF. CDR3 nucleotide sequence: TGCGCCAGCAGCCGCCAGACTCAGGGGGTAGAGACCCAGTACTTC. V gene TRBV4-3 combines with J gene TRBJ2-5, with TRBD1 matching 7 bases. V trimming: 4 bases; J trimming: 4 bases; junction bases outside the gene matches: 9. Germline assignment: CDR1 LGHNA and CDR2 YSLEER. CDR3 length: 15 amino acids.

The V call is TRBV4-1, the J call TRBJ2-1, with D hard to call. Germline V gives CDR1 MGHRA, CDR2 YSYEKL. This CDR3 is 12 amino acids long. Trimming took 6 bases from V and 7 from J, leaving 10 bases between them. The CDR3 bases are TGCGCCAGCAGGGCCAACGGGAATGAGCAGTTCTTC. Its translation: CASRANGNEQFF.

The chain has TRBV7-9 and TRBJ1-4; D is ambiguous. V was trimmed by 4 bases and J by 7 bases, leaving 13 bases between them. The germline CDR1 and CDR2 sequences are SEHNR and FQNEAQ (reference sequence). The CDR3 consists of 14 residues. The CDR3 loop reads CASSSSGGSEKLFF. In nucleotides, the CDR3 is TGTGCCAGCAGCTCATCAGGAGGGAGTGAAAAACTGTTTTTT.

This clone was detected a few times. This sequence joins TRBV6-5 and TRBJ2-2; 9 positions match TRBD2. Germline CDR1 MNHEY, CDR2 SVGAGI. The CDR3 runs to 15 residues. Trimming cost V 6 bases and J 6 bases; bases outside gene matches: 8. This CDR3 reads CASRAAGTSSGELFF. The CDR3 nucleotides are TGTGCCAGCAGGGCGGCCGGGACTAGCTCCGGGGAGCTGTTTTTT.

V gene TRBV6-1 combines with J gene TRBJ2-7; perhaps TRBD2 as D (5 bases). Between the trimmed V and J ends, which lost 1 base and 3 bases, there was a span of 10 bases. CDR3 size: 14 residues. Per the germline V gene, CDR1 is MNHNS and CDR2 is SASEGT. The DNA of the CDR3 is TGTGCCAGCAGTGAAGATCCGGGAATCTACGAGCAGTACTTC. This codes for CASSEDPGIYEQYF.